The 5 T cell receptor beta chains given below trace back to one sample, sequenced in a study of T cells in localized non-small cell lung cancer. This table comes from immunoSEQ multiplex PCR, and its TCRdb copy is limited to in-frame clones, with some not included. The profile shows fewer than 30,000 clones, about four fifths of them singletons. Sequenced here: peripheral blood mononuclear cells, sampled before any cancer treatment. The receptors come from a man aged 35 to 69 with stage III lung adenocarcinoma.

The rearrangement links TRBV28 to TRBJ2-3; 8 bases are shared with TRBD1. The V segment lost 5 bases and the J segment 1 base; nucleotides outside the gene matches: 11. The length of the CDR3 is 17 residues. Germline lookup yields CDR1 MDHEN and CDR2 SYDVKM. CDR3 loop: CASSPHYTGGGTDTQYF. DNA of the CDR3: TGTGCCAGCAGTCCTCACTATACAGGGGGTGGCACAGATACGCAGTATTTT. The full variable domain, its missing parts supplied by reference TRBV28 and TRBJ2-3, is DVKVTQSSRYLVKRTGEKVFLECVQDMDHENMFWYRQDPGLGLRLIYFSYDVKMKEKGDIPEGYSVSREKKERFSLILESASTNQTSMYLCASSPHYTGGGTDTQYFGPGTRLTVL.

The chain carries TRBV19 and TRBJ1-1, with unresolved D. CDR1 is LNHDA, CDR2 SQIVND, per germline (reference sequence). The CDR3 sequence is 11 residues long. The V end was cut by 7 bases, the J end by 7 bases, with 10 bases between. CDR3 DNA: TGTGCCAGTACAGGACGGATTGAAGCTTTCTTT. Amino acids: CASTGRIEAFF.

CDR3 region: CASCSGLAGGATRQYF. CDR3 in DNA: TGTGCCAGCTGCTCGGGACTAGCGGGAGGGGCCACACGGCAGTATTTT. The chain employs TRBV28 and TRBJ2-3; 16 bases agree with TRBD2. This CDR3 has 16 residues. The germline CDR1 and CDR2 sequences are MDHEN and SYDVKM. The V gene end was trimmed by 8 bases and the J gene end by 11 bases; junction bases not matched to a gene: 13. Drawing the rest from reference TRBV28 and TRBJ2-3, the complete variable domain is DVKVTQSSRYLVKRTGEKVFLECVQDMDHENMFWYRQDPGLGLRLIYFSYDVKMKEKGDIPEGYSVSREKKERFSLILESASTNQTSMYLCASCSGLAGGATRQYFGPGTRLTVL.

The chain joins TRBV2 to TRBJ1-1, with 7 positions matching TRBD1. V shed 6 bases, J shed 8 bases, and the junction held 3 bases outside the gene matches. The CDR3 totals 11 residues. Germline V gene sequence: CDR1 SNHLY, CDR2 FYNNEI. CDR3 sequence reads: CASSVQGEAFF. CDR3 nucleotides: TGTGCCAGCAGCGTACAGGGGGAAGCTTTCTTT.

In DNA, the CDR3 is TGTGCCTGGAGGGGGAGCTCCTACGAGCAGTACTTC. It translates to CAWRGSSYEQYF. The J gene is TRBJ2-7, the V gene TRBV30; possibly TRBD2 for D (5 bases). Germline CDR1 and CDR2: GTSNPN and SVGIG (reference sequence). This CDR3 has 12 residues. V was trimmed by 3 bases and J by 0 bases, leaving 6 bases between them.